This entry features one T cell receptor (beta chain) sequence. Its antigen is unidentified. This sample stems from a study of graft-versus-host responses after intestinal transplantation. General observations from the study: Detection of GvH clones occurred in recipient marrow, and some had their first appearance in ileum or blood.

Germline loops: CDR1 SEHNR, CDR2 FQNEAQ (reference sequence). The CDR3 consists of 15 residues. Trimming cost V 6 bases and J 7 bases, with 21 bases left between them. Profiling relied on immunoSEQ multiplex PCR, and the TCRdb table lists in-frame clones only, not all of them. The repertoire holds more than 9,000 clones, about 93% seen once, with 20% to 25% in the top ten. The receptor was derived from a human patient who received an intestinal transplant, so some T cells may come from the graft donor. The specimen comprised PBMCs, sampled about 110 days after intestinal transplant. The chain carries TRBV7-9 and TRBJ1-2; D gene uncertain. CDR3 protein: CASSKASGVMGGYTF. For the CDR3, the DNA is TGTGCCAGCAGTAAAGCGTCTGGGGTCATGGGTGGCTACACCTTC.